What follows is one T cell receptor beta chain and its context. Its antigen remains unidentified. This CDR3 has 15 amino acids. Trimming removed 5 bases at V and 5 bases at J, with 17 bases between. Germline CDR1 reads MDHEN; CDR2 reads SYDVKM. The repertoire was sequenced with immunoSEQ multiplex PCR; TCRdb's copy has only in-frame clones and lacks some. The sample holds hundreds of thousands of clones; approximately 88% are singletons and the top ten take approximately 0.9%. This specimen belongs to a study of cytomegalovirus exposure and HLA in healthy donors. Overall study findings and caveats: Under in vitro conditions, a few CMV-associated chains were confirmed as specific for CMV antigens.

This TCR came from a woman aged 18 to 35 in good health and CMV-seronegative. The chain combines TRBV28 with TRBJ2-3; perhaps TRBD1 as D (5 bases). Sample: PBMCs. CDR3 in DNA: TGTGCCAGCAGTGTCCAGCCAGGGATGGGAGATACGCAGTATTTT. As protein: CASSVQPGMGDTQYF.